These 19 T cell receptor beta chains originate from one sample sequenced in a study of control samples from healthy donors and cancer patients. Data came from immunoSEQ multiplex PCR; TCRdb stores just in-frame clones and leaves some out. Among over 200,000 clones listed, approximately 80% were seen once. Source material: PBMCs. The receptor set was obtained from a woman aged 60-75 years with lung cancer.

V and J are TRBV2 and TRBJ1-2; D not certain. Germline V gives CDR1 SNHLY, CDR2 FYNNEI. With 2 bases removed from V and 3 bases from J, the gap between germline ends came to 7 bases. This CDR3 is 13 amino acids long. The CDR3 bases are TGTGCCAGCAGTGAAAGGCGAGACTATGGCTACACCTTC. Translation gives CASSERRDYGYTF.

The chain employs TRBV6-5 and TRBJ2-2; 7 bases map to TRBD1. The CDR3 has 14 residues. CDR1 is MNHEY and CDR2 is SVGAGI in the germline V gene. V dropped 6 bases and J dropped 6; count of bases not matched to a gene: 7. CDR3 sequence: CASRVTGSAGELFF. CDR3 coding DNA: TGTGCCAGCAGAGTGACAGGGTCGGCCGGGGAGCTGTTTTTT.

The rearrangement joins TRBV15 to TRBJ2-5; 10 bases are shared with TRBD2. Germline V gene data show CDR1 as LNHNV and CDR2 as YYDKDF (reference sequence). The CDR3 has 15 residues. Unmatched junction bases numbered 3, after V lost 1 base and J lost 4 bases. This CDR3 is CATSRALAGAETQYF. In DNA, the CDR3 is TGTGCCACCAGCAGAGCCCTAGCGGGAGCAGAGACCCAGTACTTC.

The chain joins TRBV5-1 to TRBJ1-3; the D is unclear. Germline V lookup: CDR1 SGHRS, CDR2 YFSETQ. This CDR3 comprises 16 residues. V gave up 0 bases and J gave up 4 bases, with 14 bases separating them. The CDR3 loop is CASSLVGPGWGNTIYF. The CDR3 DNA is TGCGCCAGCAGCTTGGTAGGCCCAGGCTGGGGAAACACCATATATTTT.

This rearrangement joins TRBV10-2 to TRBJ1-1, with no clear D. The CDR3 loop spans 13 amino acids. CDR1 is WSHSY, CDR2 SAAADI, per germline. Trimming pared 6 bases from V and 4 bases from J, leaving 12 bases between. The CDR3 DNA sequence: TGCGCCAGCAGGGAAGATGGCAGCACTGAAGCTTTCTTT. It is translated as CASREDGSTEAFF.

The V and J genes are TRBV10-3 and TRBJ1-4; 9 nucleotides match TRBD1. The V and J ends lost 3 bases and 10 bases, in that order; junction bases with no gene match: 6. The CDR3 consists of 14 residues. From germline, CDR1 is ENHRY and CDR2 SYGVKD. The CDR3 DNA sequence: TGTGCCATCAGTGACCGGGACAGGGCTGGAAAACTGTTTTTT. Its translation is CAISDRDRAGKLFF.

In DNA form, the CDR3 reads TGTGCCTGGAGCGGTACCGGGGAGCTGTTTTTT. Encoded protein: CAWSGTGELFF. The chain is built from TRBV30 and TRBJ2-2, with no clear D. The CDR3 has 11 residues. The V gene's germline CDR1 is GTSNPN and CDR2 SVGIG (reference sequence). The V and J ends lost 3 bases and 5 bases respectively, with 4 bases between them.

V gene TRBV28 combines with J gene TRBJ2-1; TRBD2 agrees at 14 bases. The CDR3 length is 16 residues. J lost 7 bases, V lost 4 bases, and 6 bases had no gene match. Germline V gene data show CDR1 as MDHEN and CDR2 as SYDVKM. The CDR3 loop reads CASSSSGLAGENEQFF. CDR3 sequence (DNA): TGTGCCAGCAGTTCCTCGGGACTAGCGGGAGAGAATGAGCAGTTCTTC.

CDR3 amino acids: CASSIQGEPNEKLFF. CDR3 in DNA: TGTGCCAGTAGTATACAGGGAGAGCCTAATGAAAAACTGTTTTTT. This sequence joins TRBV19 and TRBJ1-4; the D gene is possibly TRBD1 (5 bases). V was shortened by 2 bases and J by 3 bases, with 10 bases between the two germline ends. CDR1 LNHDA and CDR2 SQIVND come from the germline V gene (reference sequence). The CDR3 is 15 amino acids. The full variable domain, its missing parts supplied by reference TRBV19 and TRBJ1-4, is DGGITQSPKYLFRKEGQNVTLSCEQNLNHDAMYWYRQDPGQGLRLIYYSQIVNDFQKGDIAEGYSVSREKKESFPLTVTSAQKNPTAFYLCASSIQGEPNEKLFFGSGTQLSVL.

The CDR3 bases are TGCGCCAGCAGCACGGGGGGACTAGCGGGAGGATACAATGAGCAGTTCTTC. Protein product: CASSTGGLAGGYNEQFF. The V call is TRBV5-1, the J call TRBJ2-1, with 15 bases lining up with TRBD2. Germline loops: CDR1 SGHRS, CDR2 YFSETQ. The CDR3 has 17 amino acids. The V and J ends lost 4 bases and 4 bases, in that order; junction bases with no gene match: 6.

The CDR3 spells CASSDSGLATDTQYF. In nucleotides, the CDR3 is TGCGCCAGCAGTGATTCGGGACTAGCGACAGATACGCAGTATTTT. The V gene is TRBV10-1, the J gene TRBJ2-3; 10 bases fit TRBD2. This CDR3 region has 15 residues. Trimming at V came to 3 bases and at J to 3 bases, leaving 3 bases not matched to a gene. The germline CDR1 and CDR2 sequences are WNHNN and SYGVQD (reference sequence).

The genes are TRBV27 and TRBJ1-2; 12 positions match TRBD1. The CDR3 contains 19 residues. The V and J ends lost 4 bases and 4 bases, in that order; junction bases with no gene match: 16. Germline V gene sequence: CDR1 MNHEY, CDR2 SMNVEV (reference sequence). This CDR3 reads CASSSSSGTGGQILYGYTF. The CDR3 DNA sequence: TGTGCCAGCAGTTCGTCTTCCGGGACAGGGGGCCAAATTCTCTATGGCTACACCTTC.

This clone was detected only a few times. The chain couples TRBV13 to TRBJ2-3; D perhaps matches TRBD1 (5 bases). The CDR3 has 14 residues. CDR1 is PRHDT and CDR2 is FYEKMQ in the germline V gene (reference sequence). Deletions cut 2 bases from V and 4 bases from J, with 10 bases between. The CDR3 loop reads CASSLRSRADTQYF. The CDR3 DNA reads as TGTGCCAGCAGCTTACGGTCCAGGGCAGATACGCAGTATTTT.

The CDR3 bases are TGTGCCAGCAGTTTAACGGGATCCTACAATGAGCAGTTCTTC. It specifies CASSLTGSYNEQFF. The gene calls are TRBV28 and TRBJ2-1; D may be TRBD2 (5 bases). The CDR3 loop spans 14 amino acids. V was shortened by 2 bases and J by 1 base, with 6 bases between the two germline ends. Germline loops: CDR1 MDHEN, CDR2 SYDVKM.

The J gene is TRBJ2-5, the V gene TRBV2; 7 bases are a match to TRBD1. The CDR3 extends over 14 amino acids. CDR1 and CDR2 from the germline V gene are SNHLY and FYNNEI. J gave up 2 bases and V 7 bases, and 7 bases lay outside the gene matches. The CDR3 DNA reads TGTGCCAGCAACCGACAGGGTACACAAGAGACCCAGTACTTC. Translation: CASNRQGTQETQYF.

The genes are TRBV2 and TRBJ1-1; D remains ambiguous. Trimming took off 4 bases at V and 0 bases at J, with 6 bases between the two ends. The germline V gene has CDR1 SNHLY and CDR2 FYNNEI. The length of the CDR3 is 13 residues. The CDR3 DNA reads as TGTGCCAGCAGTGCCCTTTTGAACACTGAAGCTTTCTTT. Translated, it gives CASSALLNTEAFF.

The sample holds a few counts of this clone. The chain recombines TRBV2 with TRBJ1-1; D is unresolved. V was pared by 7 bases and J by 2 bases, with 11 bases between. CDR1 and CDR2 from the germline V gene are SNHLY and FYNNEI. This CDR3 comprises 13 residues. The CDR3 coding sequence is TGTGCCAGCAATAGGGAGATTAACACTGAAGCTTTCTTT. It translates to CASNREINTEAFF.

This clone was found a few times. The chain links TRBV12-3 or TRBV12-4 to TRBJ2-4; D is unclear. Trimming removed 0 bases from V and 7 bases from J, with 1 base in between. The CDR3 loop spans 11 amino acids. The CDR3 loop reads CASSLANIQYF. Here the CDR3 DNA reads TGTGCCAGCAGTTTAGCCAACATTCAGTACTTC.

CDR3 in DNA: TGTGCCATCACCGGAGATAGGTCCTACAATGAGCAGTTCTTC. This sequence encodes CAITGDRSYNEQFF. The V call is TRBV10-3, the J call TRBJ2-1; unclear D gene. The V gene lost 7 bases and the J gene lost 1 base, with 11 bases spanning the gap. The CDR3 is 14 residues long. The germline V gene encodes CDR1 ENHRY and CDR2 SYGVKD.